This TCR beta chain was retrieved from a study of T-cell reconstitution after alpha-beta-depleted transplantation in children (dated by TCRdb to the mid-2010s). Study-level background: Using TCR repertoire profiling, the study quantitatively followed how T-cell immune reconstitution unfolded in children after TCRalphabeta/CD19-depleted allogeneic hematopoietic cell transplantation.

Trimming takes 3 bases from V and 1 base from J, and the germline ends sit 8 bases apart. Reading the germline V gene gives CDR1 LGHNA and CDR2 YNFKEQ. The CDR3, from cysteine to phenylalanine, totals 14 residues. This entry keeps only the CDR3 DNA: 42 bases, framed from base 1. A few counts support this clonotype. Its specific antigen is unknown. No much larger clone is present one base from it, and per-base qualities are unavailable. Library creation used PCR. The data were produced on an Illumina HiSeq 2500. To normalize quantification of the TCRbeta repertoire, the TCR libraries were built with molecular barcoding that relied on unique molecular identifiers. TCRdb cleaned the public reads at Q25 with fastp, built clones with MiXCR and kept in-frame beta chains. A single entry per CDR3 protein holds the most common genes and DNA from its merged rows. The sample data list nearly 550,000 distinct CDR3 sequences, and around 19% of these were observed just once. The top ten hold around 3.3% of the sample.

Recombination connected TRBV4-2 to TRBJ2-3; no D gene call is confident. Sequencing was performed on PBMCs from the stem cell graft donor, taken from the stem cell graft. The receptor comes from a human donor who donated a stem cell graft to a child with acute lymphoblastic leukemia. The DNA reads as follows: TGTGCCAGCAGCCACCTAGGAGGCACAGATACGCAGTATTTT. This encodes CASSHLGGTDTQYF.